This T cell receptor beta chain comes out of a study of CD8+ T cells in alopecia areata. Study-level findings and limits: Unlike in mice, where it was clearer, TCR sharing across patients was less clear, possibly HLA-related. Among the 100 top clones, expanded CD8+ clones, like scalp clonality, were significantly decreased by tofacitinib.

V was shortened by 8 bases and J by 8 bases, with 9 bases between the two germline ends. The germline V gene encodes CDR1 SGHTA and CDR2 FQGNSA. The CDR3 has 10 amino acids. The treatment here: oral pan-JAK inhibitor, 5-10 mg twice daily. RNA was isolated and reverse transcribed to cDNA, the sequencing template. Profiling relied on immunoSEQ multiplex PCR, and the TCRdb table lists in-frame clones only, not all of them. The profile shows 200,000 to 250,000 clones, 50% to 70% of them singletons. This clone showed up many times. The antigen remains unidentified. Sample: CD4+ T cells sorted from blood, taken at week 4, from a patient treated with tofacitinib. This chain connects TRBV7-2 to TRBJ1-1, with D uncertain. This TCR came from a human donor with alopecia areata. The CDR3 loop is CASSQTEAFF. CDR3 DNA sequence: TGTGCCAGCTCCCAAACGGAAGCTTTCTTT.